This TCR beta chain was sequenced during a study of response to subunit inactivated influenza vaccine. Study-level results: Seasonal influenza vaccination, on each occasion, was suggested by the authors to recruit few new T cells.

This CDR3 is built from 13 residues. Trimming left V 1 base short and J 9 bases short, with 13 bases between. CDR1 is SGHAT and CDR2 is FQNNGV in the germline V gene. As to this clonotype: What it recognizes is unknown.

TCRdb used MiXCR to reprocess the RT-PCR reads, holding one entry per CDR3 protein. Seen here are around 530,000 distinct CDR3 sequences, roughly 12% observed once, and the top ten hold about 9.4%. The rearrangement joins TRBV11-2 to TRBJ2-7; tentative D call: TRBD2 (5 bases). The sequence derives from a man aged 50-59 years who received an inactivated influenza vaccine. Material: PBMCs from blood, obtained on the day of vaccination. The CDR3, as DNA: TGTGCCAGCAGCTTAGGTTTAGCCGCGGGGCAGTACTTC. It codes for CASSLGLAAGQYF.